Listed below are T cell receptor beta chains from one sample, sequenced in a study of beta chain features in type 1 diabetes. Some clones are missing from TCRdb's copy, which holds only in-frame ones; the method was immunoSEQ multiplex PCR. This table holds hundreds of thousands of clones, roughly a sixth found once. The specimen sequenced was naive CD4+ T cells from blood. All receptors come from a young man in good health. CDR3s include the opening cysteine and the closing phenylalanine or tryptophan. The order of the fields is CDR3 DNA, CDR3 protein, CDR3 length, clone size, D gene, J gene, V gene. D genes are given only for firm matches. Clone size is shown for a subset of rows, as once, few, many or a class of expanded clone.

CDR3nt: TGTGCCAGTTGCAAGGGGGACCGCAATCAGCCCCAGCATTTT
CDR3aa: CASCKGDRNQPQHF
len: 14
abundance: few
d_gene: -
j_gene: TRBJ1-5
v_gene: TRBV5-6

CDR3nt: TGTGCCAGCAGCCAAGGTGGGGGACCGAATAATGAAAAACTGTTTTTT
CDR3aa: CASSQGGGPNNEKLFF
len: 16
abundance: few
d_gene: -
j_gene: TRBJ1-4
v_gene: TRBV14

CDR3nt: TGTGCCATCACCTCGGACGGAGGGACCCAGTACTTC
CDR3aa: CAITSDGGTQYF
len: 12
abundance: -
d_gene: -
j_gene: TRBJ2-5
v_gene: TRBV10-3

CDR3nt: TGTGCCAGTAGTATTGCCCTCAGGAGGACAGGGGGCCTTGGTGCGGGAGGCACTGAAGCTTTCTTT
CDR3aa: CASSIALRRTGGLGAGGTEAFF
len: 22
abundance: few
d_gene: TRBD1
j_gene: TRBJ1-1
v_gene: TRBV19

CDR3nt: TGTGCCTGGGGATACTCCGGGACTAGCGGGCGAACAGATACGCAGTATTTT
CDR3aa: CAWGYSGTSGRTDTQYF
len: 17
abundance: few
d_gene: TRBD2
j_gene: TRBJ2-3
v_gene: TRBV30

CDR3nt: TGCAGTGCCATATTCTATGGCTACACCTTC
CDR3aa: CSAIFYGYTF
len: 10
abundance: few
d_gene: -
j_gene: TRBJ1-2
v_gene: TRBV20-1

CDR3nt: TGCGCCAGCAGCTTAGGGGATCAAACTAATGAAAAACTGTTTTTT
CDR3aa: CASSLGDQTNEKLFF
len: 15
abundance: -
d_gene: -
j_gene: TRBJ1-4
v_gene: TRBV5-1

CDR3nt: TGTGCCAGCAGCGGTCAGGGGAGCAATCAGCCCCAGCATTTT
CDR3aa: CASSGQGSNQPQHF
len: 14
abundance: -
d_gene: -
j_gene: TRBJ1-5
v_gene: TRBV27

CDR3nt: TGTGCCACCTGGGGGGGTCCCTATGGCTACACCTTC
CDR3aa: CATWGGPYGYTF
len: 12
abundance: -
d_gene: -
j_gene: TRBJ1-2
v_gene: TRBV6-1

CDR3nt: TGTGCCAGCAGGGGGACTAGCGGGGATACGCAGTATTTT
CDR3aa: CASRGTSGDTQYF
len: 13
abundance: many
d_gene: TRBD2
j_gene: TRBJ2-3
v_gene: TRBV6-5